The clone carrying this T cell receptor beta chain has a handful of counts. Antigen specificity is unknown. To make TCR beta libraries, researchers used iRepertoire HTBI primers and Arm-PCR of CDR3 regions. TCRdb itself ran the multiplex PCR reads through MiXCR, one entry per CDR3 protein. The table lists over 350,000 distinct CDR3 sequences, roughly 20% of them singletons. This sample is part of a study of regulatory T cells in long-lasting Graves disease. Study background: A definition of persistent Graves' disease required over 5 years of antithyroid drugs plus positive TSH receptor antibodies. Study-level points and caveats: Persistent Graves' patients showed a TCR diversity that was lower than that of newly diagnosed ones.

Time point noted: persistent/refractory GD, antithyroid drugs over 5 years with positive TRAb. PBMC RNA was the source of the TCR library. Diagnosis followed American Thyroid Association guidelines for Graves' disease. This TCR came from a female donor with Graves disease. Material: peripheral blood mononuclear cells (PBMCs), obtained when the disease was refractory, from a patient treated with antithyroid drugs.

DNA of the CDR3: TGTGCCATCAGGAAGGAACAAGTCCGGGGCGAGCAGTACTTC. As protein: CAIRKEQVRGEQYF. This rearrangement joins TRBV10-3 to TRBJ2-7; TRBD2 is a possible D gene (5 bases). From germline, CDR1 is ENHRY and CDR2 SYGVKD. This CDR3 contains 14 residues. Trimming cost V 6 bases and J 6 bases, with 18 bases left between them.